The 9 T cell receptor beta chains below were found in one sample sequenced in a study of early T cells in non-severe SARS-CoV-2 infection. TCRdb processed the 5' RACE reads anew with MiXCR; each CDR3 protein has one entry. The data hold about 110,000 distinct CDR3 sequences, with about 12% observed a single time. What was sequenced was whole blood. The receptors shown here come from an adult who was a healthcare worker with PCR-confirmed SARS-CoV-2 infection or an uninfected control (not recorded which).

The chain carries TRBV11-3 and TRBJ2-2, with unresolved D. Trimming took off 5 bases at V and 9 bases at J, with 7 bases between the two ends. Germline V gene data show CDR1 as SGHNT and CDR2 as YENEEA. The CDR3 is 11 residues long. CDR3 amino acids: CASSPQRELFF. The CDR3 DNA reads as TGTGCCAGCAGCCCCCAGCGGGAGCTGTTTTTT.

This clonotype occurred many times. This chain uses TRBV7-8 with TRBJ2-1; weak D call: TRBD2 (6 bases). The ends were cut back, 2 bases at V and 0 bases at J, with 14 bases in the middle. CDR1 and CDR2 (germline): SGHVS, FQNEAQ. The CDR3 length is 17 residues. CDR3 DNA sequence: TGTGCCAGCAGCTTATTGTGGGGACTGCCCTCCTACAATGAGCAGTTCTTC. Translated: CASSLLWGLPSYNEQFF.

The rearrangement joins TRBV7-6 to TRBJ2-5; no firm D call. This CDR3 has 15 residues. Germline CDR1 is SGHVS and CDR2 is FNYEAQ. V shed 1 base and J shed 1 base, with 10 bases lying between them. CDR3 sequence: CASSLGAGSQETQYF. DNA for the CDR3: TGTGCCAGCAGCTTAGGCGCAGGTTCCCAAGAGACCCAGTACTTC.

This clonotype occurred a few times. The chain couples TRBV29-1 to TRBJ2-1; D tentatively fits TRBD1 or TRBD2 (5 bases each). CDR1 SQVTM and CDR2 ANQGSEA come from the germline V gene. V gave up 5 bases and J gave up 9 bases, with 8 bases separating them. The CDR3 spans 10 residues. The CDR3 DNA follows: TGCAGCGTTACAGGAGGTGAGCAGTTCTTC. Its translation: CSVTGGEQFF.

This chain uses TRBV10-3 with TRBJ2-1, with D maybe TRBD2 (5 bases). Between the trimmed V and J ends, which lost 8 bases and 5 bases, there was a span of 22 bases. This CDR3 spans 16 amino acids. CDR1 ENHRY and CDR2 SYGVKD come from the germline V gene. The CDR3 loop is CAIGRILPAGNNEQFF. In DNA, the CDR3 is TGTGCCATCGGGAGAATTCTCCCCGCAGGAAACAATGAGCAGTTCTTC.

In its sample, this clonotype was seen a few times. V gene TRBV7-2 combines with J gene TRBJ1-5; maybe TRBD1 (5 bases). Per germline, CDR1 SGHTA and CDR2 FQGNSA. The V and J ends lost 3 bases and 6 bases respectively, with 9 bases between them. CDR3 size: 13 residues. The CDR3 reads CASSFGGGQPQHF. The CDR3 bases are TGTGCCAGCAGCTTTGGTGGGGGTCAGCCCCAGCATTTT. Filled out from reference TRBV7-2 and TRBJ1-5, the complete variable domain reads GAGVSQSPSNKVTEKGKDVELRCDPISGHTALYWYRQSLGQGLEFLIYFQGNSAPDKSGLPSDRFSAERTGGSVSTLTIQRTQQEDSAVYLCASSFGGGQPQHFGDGTRLSIL.

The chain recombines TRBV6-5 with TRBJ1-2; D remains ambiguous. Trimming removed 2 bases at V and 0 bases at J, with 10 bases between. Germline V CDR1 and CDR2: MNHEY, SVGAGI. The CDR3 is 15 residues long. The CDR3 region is CASSYIRTPNYGYTF. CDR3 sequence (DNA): TGTGCCAGCAGTTACATAAGGACCCCTAACTATGGCTACACCTTC.

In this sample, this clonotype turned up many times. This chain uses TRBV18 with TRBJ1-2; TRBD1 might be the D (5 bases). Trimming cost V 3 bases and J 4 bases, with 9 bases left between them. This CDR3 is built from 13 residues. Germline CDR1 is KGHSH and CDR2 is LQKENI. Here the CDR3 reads CASSPGQGYGYTF. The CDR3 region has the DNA TGTGCCAGCTCACCGGGGCAGGGCTATGGCTACACCTTC.

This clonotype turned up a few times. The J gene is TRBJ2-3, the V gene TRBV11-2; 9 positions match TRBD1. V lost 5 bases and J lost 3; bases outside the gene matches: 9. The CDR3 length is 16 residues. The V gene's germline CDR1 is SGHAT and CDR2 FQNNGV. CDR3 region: CASSPGTGKATDTQYF. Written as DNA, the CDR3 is TGTGCCAGCAGCCCCGGGACAGGGAAGGCGACAGATACGCAGTATTTT.